The 15 T cell receptor beta chains given below trace back to one sample, sequenced in a study of blood T cells in healthy people across ages. A second 7 to 11 cycle PCR used barcoded and J-beta primers. TCRdb analysed the 5' RACE reads with MiXCR anew, one entry per CDR3 protein. The repertoire has about 670,000 distinct CDR3 sequences, 35% to 50% of them found once; the top ten carry around 30%. Sequencing was done on a sample of blood. The receptors here all came from an elderly man in good health.

In its sample, this clonotype was seen a few times. The J gene is TRBJ2-3, the V gene TRBV7-2; D gene uncertain. The length of the CDR3 is 13 residues. Trimming took 1 base from V and 4 from J, leaving 6 bases between them. CDR1 and CDR2 from the germline V gene are SGHTA and FQGNSA. In DNA, the CDR3 is TGTGCCAGCAGCTTAGGGTACTCAGATACGCAGTATTTT. Its translation: CASSLGYSDTQYF.

This clonotype has a count of ten or more. V usage is TRBV10-3 and J usage is TRBJ2-5; no firm D call. The germline gives CDR1 ENHRY, CDR2 SYGVKD. This CDR3 is 13 amino acids long. Deletions cut 4 bases from V and 5 bases from J, with 11 bases between. CDR3 region: CAISVRIWETQYF. The CDR3 DNA follows: TGTGCCATCAGTGTAAGGATTTGGGAGACCCAGTACTTC.

The rearrangement links TRBV3-1 to TRBJ2-6; TRBD1 or TRBD2 may be the D gene (7 bases each). Germline values: CDR1 LGHDT, CDR2 YNNKEL (reference sequence). This CDR3 has 18 amino acids. The V end lost 2 bases, the J end lost 0 bases, and 14 bases lay between the germline ends. The CDR3 loop reads CASSQSRGGRSGANVLTF. The DNA of the CDR3 is TGTGCCAGCAGCCAATCCAGGGGGGGCCGCTCTGGGGCCAACGTCCTGACTTTC.

This rearrangement joins TRBV6-2 or TRBV6-3 to TRBJ1-5; 8 bases fit TRBD1. Germline-derived CDR1 and CDR2 are MNHEY and SVGEGT. This CDR3 region has 13 residues. The V and J ends lost 7 bases and 7 bases, in that order; junction bases with no gene match: 6. Written as DNA, the CDR3 is TGTGCCAGCACCACGGACAGGGCGCAGCCCCAGCATTTT. Amino acid sequence: CASTTDRAQPQHF.

The chain joins TRBV12-3 or TRBV12-4 to TRBJ2-7; no clear D gene. Trimming removed 6 bases at V and 6 bases at J, with 12 bases between. The CDR3 totals 12 residues. The CDR3 reads CASSPGLSEQYF. CDR3 nucleotide sequence: TGTGCCAGCAGCCCCGGGTTGAGCGAGCAGTACTTC.

The chain links TRBV12-3 or TRBV12-4 to TRBJ1-5; D remains unclear. The CDR3 has 13 amino acids. Trimming took 4 bases from V and 6 from J, leaving 10 bases between them. CDR3 loop: CASSSPNSQPQHF. The DNA of the CDR3 is TGTGCCAGCAGTTCCCCCAATAGTCAGCCCCAGCATTTT.

The chain carries TRBV4-1 and TRBJ2-7, with D perhaps matching TRBD1 or TRBD2 (7 bases each). The germline V and J ends were trimmed by 2 bases and 1 base, with 12 bases remaining between them. The CDR3 covers 15 residues. CDR1 is MGHRA, CDR2 YSYEKL, per germline. Here the CDR3 DNA reads TGCGCCAGCAGCCAAAGACAGGGAGGGTCCTACGAGCAGTACTTC. It yields the protein CASSQRQGGSYEQYF.

J is TRBJ1-1 and V is TRBV30, with D possibly matching TRBD1 (5 bases). Germline CDR1 reads GTSNPN; CDR2 reads SVGIG (reference sequence). Trimming shortened V by 0 bases and J by 4 bases, and 9 bases separated the two germline ends. The CDR3 runs 13 residues. CDR3 coding DNA: TGTGCCTGGAGTGTACAGGTCCTCACTGAAGCTTTCTTT. Its translation is CAWSVQVLTEAFF.

This chain links TRBV6-2 or TRBV6-3 with TRBJ1-1; D is ambiguous. V lost 7 bases and J lost 10, with 19 bases in between. Germline V gene sequence: CDR1 MNHEY, CDR2 SVGEGT. This CDR3 comprises 13 residues. CDR3 residues: CASTRDGTELAFF. The CDR3 region has the DNA TGTGCCAGCACAAGAGACGGTACCGAGTTAGCTTTCTTT.

This chain uses TRBV4-3 with TRBJ2-5; tentatively, D is TRBD1 or TRBD2 (7 bases each). CDR3 size: 14 residues. Looked up from germline, CDR1 is LGHNA and CDR2 is YSLEER. CDR3 sequence reads: CASCSGGARETQYF. CDR3 nucleotides: TGCGCTAGCTGCTCAGGGGGGGCTCGAGAGACCCAGTACTTC.

Turning to this clonotype: Compared with germline, one end of the junction differs, possibly owing to a read error. The chain has TRBV7-2 and TRBJ1-1; D is possibly TRBD1 (5 bases). In germline, CDR1 is SGHTA, CDR2 FQGNSA. The CDR3 runs 14 residues. The CDR3: CASSVATGGSEAFF. The CDR3 DNA sequence: TGTGCCAGCAGCGTAGCTACCGGGGGTTCTGAAGCTTTCTTT.

The V call is TRBV7-2, the J call TRBJ2-7; 11 nucleotides agree with TRBD2. This CDR3 comprises 16 residues. The V segment lost 1 base and the J segment 7 bases; nucleotides outside the gene matches: 9. Germline V lookup: CDR1 SGHTA, CDR2 FQGNSA. Here the CDR3 reads CASSLVLAGGLNEQYF. Here the CDR3 DNA reads TGTGCCAGCAGCTTAGTCTTAGCGGGAGGGTTAAATGAGCAGTACTTC. Variable domain in full (rest from reference TRBV7-2 and TRBJ2-7): GAGVSQSPSNKVTEKGKDVELRCDPISGHTALYWYRQSLGQGLEFLIYFQGNSAPDKSGLPSDRFSAERTGGSVSTLTIQRTQQEDSAVYLCASSLVLAGGLNEQYFGPGTRLTVT.

This CDR3 reads CSVNLKTGLETQYF. The CDR3 nucleotides are TGCAGCGTCAACCTGAAGACAGGGTTGGAGACCCAGTACTTC. This chain links TRBV29-1 with TRBJ2-5; TRBD1 matches 7 bases. Germline CDR1 reads SQVTM; CDR2 reads ANQGSEA. The CDR3 is 14 residues long. J lost 5 bases, V lost 6 bases, and 12 bases had no gene match.

The table lists this clonotype with a few counts. The chain is built from TRBV29-1 and TRBJ2-1, with 11 bases that match TRBD2. Per germline, CDR1 SQVTM and CDR2 ANQGSEA. The CDR3 is 16 amino acids. V lost 3 bases, J lost 6 bases, and 10 bases stayed unmatched. The CDR3 is CSVDPSGTSGINEQFF. The CDR3 DNA follows: TGCAGCGTTGATCCATCCGGGACTAGCGGAATCAATGAGCAGTTCTTC.

The V call is TRBV20-1, the J call TRBJ2-5; the D gene is possibly TRBD2 (5 bases). With the DNA end fitting TRBJ2-7 better, the J assignment may be wrong. The CDR3 sequence is 14 residues long. The germline CDR1 and CDR2 sequences are DFQATT and SNEGSKA (reference sequence). CDR3 protein: CSASSTGGPPEQYF. CDR3 in DNA: TGCAGTGCTAGCTCTACCGGAGGCCCTCCCGAGCAGTACTTC.